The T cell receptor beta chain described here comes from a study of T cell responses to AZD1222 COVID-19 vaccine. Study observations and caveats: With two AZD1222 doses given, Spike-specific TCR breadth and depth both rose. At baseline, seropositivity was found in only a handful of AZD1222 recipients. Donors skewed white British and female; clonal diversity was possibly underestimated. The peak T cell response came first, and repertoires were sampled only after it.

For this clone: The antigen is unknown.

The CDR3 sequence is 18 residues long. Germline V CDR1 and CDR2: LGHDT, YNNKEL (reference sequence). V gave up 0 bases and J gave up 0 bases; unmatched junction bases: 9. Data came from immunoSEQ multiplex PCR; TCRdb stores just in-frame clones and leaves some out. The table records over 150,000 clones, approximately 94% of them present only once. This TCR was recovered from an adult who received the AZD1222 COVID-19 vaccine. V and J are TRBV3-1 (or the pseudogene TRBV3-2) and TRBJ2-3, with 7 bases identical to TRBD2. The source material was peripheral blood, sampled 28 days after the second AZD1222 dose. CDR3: CASSQDRSSGLSTDTQYF. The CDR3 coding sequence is TGTGCCAGCAGCCAAGATAGGTCTAGCGGTCTAAGCACAGATACGCAGTATTTT.